This section outlines one T cell receptor beta chain sequence together with its context. What antigen it recognizes has not been identified. No base qualities exist here, and no much larger clone lies one base off it. This specimen comes from a study of blood T cell repertoires in COVID-19 (dated by TCRdb to 2020 to 2022). Turning to the overall study: ImmuneRACE Cohort 3 recovered participants were defined by two consecutive negative NP/OP PCR tests, healthcare professional clearance, or symptom resolution. Samples from collaborators originated in the United States, Italy and Spain and spanned both the acute and convalescent phases of COVID-19. The material from the prospective study consisted of cDNA or gDNA derived from T cells, B-cell-depleted T cells, or PBMCs. Deeply sampled blood TCRbeta repertoires from subjects exposed to, actively infected with, or recovered from COVID-19 were included in the dataset. The repertoires were made available in a free public database intended to serve as a resource for research on the immune response to SARS-CoV-2. The samples were drawn from the first 160 participants of the ongoing ImmuneRACE study and from some 1,300 subjects provided by 6 global collaborators. The sample metadata nearly always contained a de-identified subject ID, COVID-19 status, age in years and sex. Where HLA class I and class II types were available, the types were taken from metadata supplied by the sample provider, not from assay-based typing. On the study overall, not on this receptor specifically: How much clinical and demographic metadata was included differed by source and by participant, and the metadata was provided uncurated.

Spanning cysteine to phenylalanine, the CDR3 consists of 16 amino acids. The CDR3 DNA has 48 bases and is translated from base 1. V and J are trimmed by 4 bases and 0 bases, and the gene matches miss 3 bases of the junction. Via the germline V gene, CDR1 is LGHNA and CDR2 YNFKEQ. Participants in the prospective study were enrolled through a virtual design, were aged about 18 to 100 years, and lived in roughly 26 United States geographic areas. In the prospective study, participants were assigned to cohorts based on the clinical history participants reported in a screening survey and a study questionnaire. In the prospective study, mobile phlebotomists collected whole blood, serum and a nasopharyngeal or oropharyngeal swab from each participant. Additional blood draws and questionnaires over an approximately two-month period could optionally be provided by prospective study participants. Before DNA extraction, blood samples from the prospective study were shipped at room temperature or frozen.

TCRbeta CDR3 regions were amplified from genomic DNA by means of the immunoSEQ Assay, a bias-controlled multiplex PCR. In the authors' own workflow: Within the assay, amplification of reference gene primers was used to estimate how many nucleated cells each sample contained. To quantify the absolute abundance of each unique TCRbeta CDR3 rearrangement, sequence reads were collapsed and filtered. For each sample, productive Simpson clonality was calculated as the square root of Simpson's diversity index over productive rearrangements. TCRdb carries this immuneACCESS record with in-frame sequences only. Its versions omit some clonotypes, under half of them owing to an unresolved V gene in the studies checked, with the rest unexplained. The V and J calls and clone size are taken from that table; D and trimming were inferred from the DNA. Here the sample has some 330,000 clones; more than 70% occur a single time. The leading ten clones occupy more than 1.5% of the sample.

The chain couples TRBV4-2 to TRBJ2-3; a stretch of 11 junction bases matches TRBD1. This TCR came from a man aged 35 to 55 in a cohort exposed to, infected with or recovered from COVID-19 (not recorded which). Sequencing was carried out using PBMCs or T cells enriched from blood (not recorded which). CDR3 reads: CASSRGQGASTDTQYF. The bases are TGTGCCAGCAGCCGTGGACAGGGGGCTAGCACAGATACGCAGTATTTT.